The present entry profiles one T cell receptor (beta chain) with its context. This sample was taken from a study of blood T cell repertoires in COVID-19. Whole-study context: The study drew acute and convalescent COVID-19 samples from the United States, Italy and Spain.

Germline CDR1 is LGHDT and CDR2 is YNNKEL (reference sequence). V lost 0 bases to trimming and J lost 5 bases, with 16 bases between them. The CDR3 is 16 amino acids. Method: immunoSEQ multiplex PCR; TCRdb's copy keeps in-frame clones and lacks some. The sample carries roughly 150,000 clones, approximately 84% recorded once. The material sequenced was peripheral blood. The chain links TRBV3-1 (or the pseudogene TRBV3-2) to TRBJ1-1, with unresolved D. The receptor was isolated from a woman aged 80 or over with COVID-19, enrolled during active disease. DNA for the CDR3: TGTGCCAGCAGCCAAGATGTGGGAGTTATTAGAACTGAAGCTTTCTTT. Translating it yields CASSQDVGVIRTEAFF.